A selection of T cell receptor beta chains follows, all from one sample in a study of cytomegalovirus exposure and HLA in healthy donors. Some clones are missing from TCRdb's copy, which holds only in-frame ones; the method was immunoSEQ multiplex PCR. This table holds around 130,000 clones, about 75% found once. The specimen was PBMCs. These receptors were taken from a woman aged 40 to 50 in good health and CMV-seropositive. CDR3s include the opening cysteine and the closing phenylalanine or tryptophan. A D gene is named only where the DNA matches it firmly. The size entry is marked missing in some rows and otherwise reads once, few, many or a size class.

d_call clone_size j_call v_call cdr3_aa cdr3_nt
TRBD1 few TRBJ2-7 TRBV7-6 CASSPRPGQGGEQYF TGTGCCAGCAGCCCCCGCCCGGGACAGGGTGGCGAGCAGTACTTC
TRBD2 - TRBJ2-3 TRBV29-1 CSVERGADTQYF TGCAGCGTGGAACGGGGGGCAGATACGCAGTATTTT
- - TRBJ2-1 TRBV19 CASSAGTLGYEQFF TGTGCCAGTAGTGCGGGGACCCTAGGGTATGAGCAGTTCTTC
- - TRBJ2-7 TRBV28 CASTLEGSPRYEQYF TGTGCCAGCACCCTAGAGGGAAGCCCGCGGTACGAGCAGTACTTC
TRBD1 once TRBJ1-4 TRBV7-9 CASSSGRTGNEKLFF TGTGCCAGCAGTTCCGGCCGGACAGGGAATGAAAAACTGTTTTTT
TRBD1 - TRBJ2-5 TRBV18 CASSPRAGGDETQYF TGTGCCAGCTCACCAAGGGCAGGGGGCGATGAGACCCAGTACTTC
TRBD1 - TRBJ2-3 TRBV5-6 CASSSGQALTDTQYF TGTGCCAGCAGCTCGGGACAGGCACTCACAGATACGCAGTATTTT
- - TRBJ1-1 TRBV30 CACAENTEAFF TGTGCCTGTGCAGAGAACACTGAAGCTTTCTTT
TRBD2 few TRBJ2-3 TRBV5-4 CASRGGDTQYF TGTGCCAGTCGGGGGGGAGATACGCAGTATTTT
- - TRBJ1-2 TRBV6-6 CASSYSTSESGYTF TGTGCCAGCAGTTACTCTACATCGGAGTCGGGCTACACCTTC
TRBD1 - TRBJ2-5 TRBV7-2 CASSYTGTGWETQYF TGTGCCAGCAGCTATACTGGGACAGGGTGGGAGACCCAGTACTTC
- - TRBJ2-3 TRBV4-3 CASSQDEYRETDTQYF TGCGCCAGCAGCCAAGATGAATACAGGGAAACAGATACGCAGTATTTT
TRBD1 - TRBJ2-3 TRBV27 CASSPRGGRTTDTQYF TGTGCCAGCAGCCCCCGAGGGGGCAGGACCACAGATACGCAGTATTTT
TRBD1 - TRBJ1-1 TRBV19 CASKGTGGTEAFF TGTGCCAGTAAAGGGACAGGGGGCACTGAAGCTTTCTTT
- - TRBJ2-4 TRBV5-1 CASSLGQENIQYF TGCGCCAGCAGCTTGGGGCAGGAAAACATTCAGTACTTC
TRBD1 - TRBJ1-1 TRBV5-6 CASSPDRGEAFF TGTGCCAGCAGCCCGGACAGGGGTGAAGCTTTCTTT
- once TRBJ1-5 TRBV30 CAWSEGVDQPQHF TGTGCCTGGAGTGAGGGAGTCGATCAGCCCCAGCATTTT
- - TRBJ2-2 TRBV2 CASRTDSSGTGELFF TGTGCCAGCAGGACGGACAGCTCGGGGACCGGGGAGCTGTTTTTT
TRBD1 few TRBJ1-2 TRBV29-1 CSAGDRSYGYTF TGCAGCGCTGGGGACAGGAGCTATGGCTACACCTTC
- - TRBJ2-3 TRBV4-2 CASSQDNPVPQYF TGTGCCAGCAGCCAAGATAACCCAGTTCCGCAGTATTTT
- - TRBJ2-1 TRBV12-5 CASGLSLAAGDEQFF TGTGCTAGTGGTTTGTCGTTAGCGGCGGGCGATGAGCAGTTCTTC
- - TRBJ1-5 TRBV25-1 CASSLGVLGSNQPQHF TGTGCCAGCAGCCTCGGGGTTTTAGGGAGCAATCAGCCCCAGCATTTT
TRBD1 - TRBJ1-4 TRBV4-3 CASSQRWLKTGNTNEKLFF TGCGCCAGCAGCCAAAGGTGGTTGAAGACAGGGAACACTAATGAAAAACTGTTTTTT
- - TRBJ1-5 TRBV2 CASSEEGGGLGPQHF TGTGCCAGCAGTGAGGAGGGTGGAGGGTTGGGGCCCCAGCATTTT
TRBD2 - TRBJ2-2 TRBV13 CASSLGGPGGELFF TGTGCCAGCAGTTTGGGAGGGCCGGGCGGGGAGCTGTTTTTT
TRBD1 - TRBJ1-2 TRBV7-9 CASSLWEQGPKGGYTF TGTGCCAGCAGCTTATGGGAACAGGGGCCCAAGGGAGGCTACACCTTC
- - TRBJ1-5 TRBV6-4 CASSDSAGAGQPQHF TGTGCCAGCAGTGACTCGGCCGGGGCGGGGCAGCCCCAGCATTTT
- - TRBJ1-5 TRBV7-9 CASSLGQTNQPQHF TGTGCCAGCAGCTTAGGACAGACCAATCAGCCCCAGCATTTT
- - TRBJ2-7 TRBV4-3 CASSQDPGVVYEQYF TGCGCCAGCAGCCAAGACCCGGGGGTGGTCTACGAGCAGTACTTC